This TCR beta chain was sequenced during a study of long-term antiretroviral therapy in people with HIV. Overall study results and limits: ART adherence, viral resistance and therapy changes were undocumented. Those clones which expanded before ART made up the dominant part of the repertoire at all time points. Control repertoires displayed wider CDR3 length ranges than the HIV repertoires.

Inclusion required at least two post-ART and at least one pre-ART PBMC samples. With V trimmed by 4 bases and J by 4 bases, 7 bases remained unmatched. The CDR3 has 15 amino acids. Looked up from germline, CDR1 is SGHNT and CDR2 is YYREEE (reference sequence). At the survey level, the v3.0 immunoSEQ assay was run. Repertoires were generated with immunoSEQ multiplex PCR, while TCRdb's copy carries only in-frame clones and drops some. Here the sample spans about 18,000 clones, 75% to 85% being singletons. Details on this clone: Its target is not known.

The J gene is TRBJ2-3, the V gene TRBV5-4; 9 positions match TRBD1. The TCR comes from a young man with HIV. This material consisted of unsorted PBMCs, taken at the start of antiretroviral therapy, before treatment. For the CDR3, the DNA is TGTGCCAGCAGCGGGACAGGGTGGATGTCAGATACGCAGTATTTT. As protein: CASSGTGWMSDTQYF.